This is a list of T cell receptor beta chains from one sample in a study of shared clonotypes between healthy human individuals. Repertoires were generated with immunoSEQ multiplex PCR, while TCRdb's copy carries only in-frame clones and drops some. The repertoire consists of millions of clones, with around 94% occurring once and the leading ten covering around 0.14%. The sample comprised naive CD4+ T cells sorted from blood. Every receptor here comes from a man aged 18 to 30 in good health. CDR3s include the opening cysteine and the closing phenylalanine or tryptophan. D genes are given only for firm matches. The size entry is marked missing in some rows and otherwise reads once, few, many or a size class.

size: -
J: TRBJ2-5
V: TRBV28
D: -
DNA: TGTGCCAGCATAAAGGGGGGGCGAGAGACCCAGTACTTC
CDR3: CASIKGGRETQYF

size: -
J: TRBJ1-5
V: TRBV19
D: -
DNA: TGTGCCAGTAGCACCCTGGGGGGTTGGGATCAGCCCCAGCATTTT
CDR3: CASSTLGGWDQPQHF

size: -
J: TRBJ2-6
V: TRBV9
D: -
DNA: TGTGCCAGCAGCCCCCGGGACGGCCAGTGGGCCAACGTCCTGACTTTC
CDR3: CASSPRDGQWANVLTF

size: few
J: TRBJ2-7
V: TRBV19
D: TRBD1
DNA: TGTGCCAGTAGTGACAGGGGGGCTTTCGAGCAGTACTTC
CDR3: CASSDRGAFEQYF

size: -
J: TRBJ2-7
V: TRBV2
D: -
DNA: TGTGCCAGCAGGGGTGATCTCTACGAGCAGTACTTC
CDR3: CASRGDLYEQYF

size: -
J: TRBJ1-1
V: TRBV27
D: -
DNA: TGTGCCAGCAGTTTGTCAGGGGCAGCTCAAGCTTTCTTT
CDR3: CASSLSGAAQAFF

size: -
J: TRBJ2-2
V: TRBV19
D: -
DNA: TGTGCCAGTAGTCGATATAGCGTGTTTGGGGATTCCGGGGAGCTGTTTTTT
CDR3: CASSRYSVFGDSGELFF

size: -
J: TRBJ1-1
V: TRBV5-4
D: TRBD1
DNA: TGTGCCAGCAGCTCCCGGACAGGGGTAATGGCTGAAGCTTTCTTT
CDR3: CASSSRTGVMAEAFF

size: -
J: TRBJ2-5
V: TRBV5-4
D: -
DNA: TGTGCCAGCAGCTCGAGAAATGAAGAGACCCAGTACTTC
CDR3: CASSSRNEETQYF

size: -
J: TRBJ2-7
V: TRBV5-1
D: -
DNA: TGCGCCAGCAGCTCCTCAGGCCTTTCCTACGAGCAGTACTTC
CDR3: CASSSSGLSYEQYF

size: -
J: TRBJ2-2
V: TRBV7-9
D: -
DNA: TGTGCCAGCATTCGCGGGGCCGGGGAGCTGTTTTTT
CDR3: CASIRGAGELFF

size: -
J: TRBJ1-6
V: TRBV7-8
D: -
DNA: TGTGCCAGCAGCTCCCCTAGTGGGCAGGACAATTCACCCCTCCACTTT
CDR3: CASSSPSGQDNSPLHF

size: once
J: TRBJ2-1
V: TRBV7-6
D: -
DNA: TGTGCCAGCACCCCCTATCCAACGGGAGATAGGGATGAGCAGTTCTTC
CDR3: CASTPYPTGDRDEQFF

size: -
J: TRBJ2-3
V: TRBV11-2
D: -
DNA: TGTGCCAGCAGCTTAGTCGGGCAGGGCACAGATACGCAGTATTTT
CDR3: CASSLVGQGTDTQYF

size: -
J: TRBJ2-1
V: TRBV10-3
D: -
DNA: TGTGCCATCAGTGGGACAGCCGACAATGAGCAGTTCTTC
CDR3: CAISGTADNEQFF

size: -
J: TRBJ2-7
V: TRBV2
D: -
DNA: TGTGCCAGCAGTGAAGAACATGGACTATCCGAGCAGTACTTC
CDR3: CASSEEHGLSEQYF

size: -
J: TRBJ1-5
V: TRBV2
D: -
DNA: TGTGCCAGCAGTGATTTGACGCGGGAGGGCAATCAGCCCCAGCATTTT
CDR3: CASSDLTREGNQPQHF

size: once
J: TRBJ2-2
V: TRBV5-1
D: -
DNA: TGCGCCAGCAGCGGGGGCCGGGTAAATACCGGGGAGCTGTTTTTT
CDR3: CASSGGRVNTGELFF

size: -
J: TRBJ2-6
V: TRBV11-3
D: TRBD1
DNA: TGTGCCAGCAGCTGGTCGGGGACAGGGGGCTCTGGGGCCAACGTCCTGACTTTC
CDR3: CASSWSGTGGSGANVLTF

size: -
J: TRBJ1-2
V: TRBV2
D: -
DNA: TGTGCCAGCAGTGAAACACAGGAAGGTGTGGGTGGCTACACCTTC
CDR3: CASSETQEGVGGYTF

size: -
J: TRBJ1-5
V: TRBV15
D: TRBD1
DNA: TGTGCCACCAGCAGCGCGGGACAGGGGGTCGACCAGCCCCAGCATTTT
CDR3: CATSSAGQGVDQPQHF

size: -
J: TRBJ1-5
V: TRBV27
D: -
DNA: TGTGCCAGCAGCCGTAGGCAGGACGGTCTTTACAATCAGCCCCAGCATTTT
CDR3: CASSRRQDGLYNQPQHF

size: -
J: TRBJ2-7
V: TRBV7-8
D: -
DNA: TGTGCCAGCAGCTTGGAGGGGGCCAACTCCTACGAGCAGTACTTC
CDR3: CASSLEGANSYEQYF

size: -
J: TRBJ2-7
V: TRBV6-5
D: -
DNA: TGTGCCAGCAGTTACTCGATAGCAGCCCCCTACGAGCAGTACTTC
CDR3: CASSYSIAAPYEQYF

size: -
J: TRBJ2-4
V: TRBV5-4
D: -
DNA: TGTGCCGGCAGTACGAGGGGGGCCAAAAACATTCAGTACTTC
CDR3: CAGSTRGAKNIQYF

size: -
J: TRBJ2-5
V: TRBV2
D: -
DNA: TGTGCCATACCTCCCGGGACATCGGGCCAAGAGACCCAGTACTTC
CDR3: CAIPPGTSGQETQYF

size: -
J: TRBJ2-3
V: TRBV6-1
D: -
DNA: TGTGCCAGCAGTGAAGAGCCTGGGACAGATACGCAGTATTTT
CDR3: CASSEEPGTDTQYF

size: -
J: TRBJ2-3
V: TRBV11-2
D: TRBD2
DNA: TGTGCCAGCAGCCTATGGGTTAAGCGGGAGGGGGGAGATACGCAGTATTTT
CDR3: CASSLWVKREGGDTQYF

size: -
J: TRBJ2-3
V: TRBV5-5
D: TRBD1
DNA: TGTGCCAGCAGCTTGGACAGGGGGCATGGAGATACGCAGTATTTT
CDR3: CASSLDRGHGDTQYF

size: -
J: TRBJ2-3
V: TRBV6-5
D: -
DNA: TGTGCCAGCAAACAGGGCACCTCCACAGATACGCAGTATTTT
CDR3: CASKQGTSTDTQYF

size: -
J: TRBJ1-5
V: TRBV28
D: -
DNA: TGTGCCAGCAGTTTATGGTGGGGTAGCAATCAGCCCCAGCATTTT
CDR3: CASSLWWGSNQPQHF

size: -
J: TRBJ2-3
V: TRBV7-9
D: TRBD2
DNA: TGTGCCAGCAGCTCCGGACTAGCGGGAGGCCCAGATACGCAGTATTTT
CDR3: CASSSGLAGGPDTQYF

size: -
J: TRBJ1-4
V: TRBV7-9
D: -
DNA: TGTGCCAGCAGCTATCCTACCCTGGGGAAACTGTTTTTT
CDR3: CASSYPTLGKLFF

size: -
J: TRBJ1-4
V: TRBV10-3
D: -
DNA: TGTGCCATCAGTGACCCGGTAACTAATGAAAAACTGTTTTTT
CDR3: CAISDPVTNEKLFF

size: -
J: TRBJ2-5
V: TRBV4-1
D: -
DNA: TGCGCCAGCAGCCAAGATCGGACAGCGTACCAAGAGACCCAGTACTTC
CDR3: CASSQDRTAYQETQYF

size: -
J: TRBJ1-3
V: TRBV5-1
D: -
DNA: TGCGCCAGCAGCTTGGAAGGGAGCCCTGGAAACACCATATATTTT
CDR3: CASSLEGSPGNTIYF

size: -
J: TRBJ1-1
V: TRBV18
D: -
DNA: TGTGCCAGCTCACCAGAGCGGGGGGCTGAAGCTTTCTTT
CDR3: CASSPERGAEAFF

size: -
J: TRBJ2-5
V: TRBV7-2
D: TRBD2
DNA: TGTGCCAGCAGCTTAGGGGCTAGCGGGAGGGCATGGGAGACCCAGTACTTC
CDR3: CASSLGASGRAWETQYF

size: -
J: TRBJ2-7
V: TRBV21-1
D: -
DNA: TGTGCCAGCAGCAAAAATGGGCAGGGTTCCCTCTCCTACGAGCAGTACTTC
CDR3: CASSKNGQGSLSYEQYF

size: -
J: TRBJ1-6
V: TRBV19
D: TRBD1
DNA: TGTGCCAGTAGCGGACAGGGAAAGGCACCCCTCCACTTT
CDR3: CASSGQGKAPLHF

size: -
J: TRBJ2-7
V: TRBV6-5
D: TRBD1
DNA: TGTGCCAGCAGTCAAACCGGGACAGGCACCTACGAGCAGTACTTC
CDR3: CASSQTGTGTYEQYF

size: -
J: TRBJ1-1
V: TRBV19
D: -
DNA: TGTGCCAGTAGTATTTTACAGGGTGGTGAAGCTTTCTTT
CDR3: CASSILQGGEAFF

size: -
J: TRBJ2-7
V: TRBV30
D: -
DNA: TGTGCCAATCAAAGCGGGTATCACGAGCAGTACTTC
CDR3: CANQSGYHEQYF

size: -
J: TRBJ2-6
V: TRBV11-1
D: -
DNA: TGTGCCAGCAGCTCGGGGGCGGCCAACGTCCTGACTTTC
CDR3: CASSSGAANVLTF